These 18 T cell receptor beta chains were sequenced from one sample in a study of long-term antiretroviral therapy in people with HIV. The assay used was immunoSEQ (version v3.0), run at survey level. Sequencing was performed with immunoSEQ multiplex PCR; in TCRdb, only in-frame clones are kept and a portion is missing. The sample lists fewer than 40,000 clones, roughly 90% seen once, with under 5% in the top ten. The input for sequencing was unsorted PBMCs, taken 1.2 years after starting antiretroviral therapy. The receptors were gathered from a woman aged 45-59 years with HIV.

The rearrangement links TRBV5-4 to TRBJ2-5; 8 nucleotides align to TRBD2. Trimming removed 7 bases from V and 2 bases from J; junction bases left unmatched: 4. The CDR3 spans 13 residues. Germline assignment: CDR1 SGHNT and CDR2 YYREEE (reference sequence). The CDR3, as DNA: TGTGCCAGCGGGGGACTAGATCAAGAGACCCAGTACTTC. It codes for CASGGLDQETQYF.

V gene TRBV19 combines with J gene TRBJ2-5; a possible D gene is TRBD1 (6 bases). There are 15 residues in the CDR3. In germline, CDR1 is LNHDA, CDR2 SQIVND (reference sequence). The V gene lost 0 bases and the J gene lost 1 base, with 9 bases spanning the gap. CDR3 coding DNA: TGTGCCAGTAGTATAGAAGCGACAGGCCAAGAGACCCAGTACTTC. The encoded protein is CASSIEATGQETQYF.

V gene TRBV6-5 combines with J gene TRBJ2-7; D is perhaps TRBD2 (7 bases). The length of the CDR3 is 14 residues. CDR1 is MNHEY, CDR2 SVGAGI, per germline. The V end lost 6 bases, the J end lost 5 bases, and 17 bases lay between the germline ends. In DNA, the CDR3 is TGTGCCAGCAGCCTAGGGGGGGCTTTAAACGAGCAGTACTTC. This codes for CASSLGGALNEQYF.

The V and J genes are TRBV12-1 and TRBJ1-3. TRBV12-1 is shown as a pseudogene. The CDR3 is 17 amino acids. CDR3 nucleotide sequence: TGTGCCAGCAGCTTTTATGGGGTCAGTAACTCTGGAAACACCATATATTTT. It yields the protein CASSFYGVSNSGNTIYF.

The chain is built from TRBV2 and TRBJ2-4; TRBD2 matches 13 bases. CDR1 and CDR2 (germline): SNHLY, FYNNEI. V trimming: 5 bases; J trimming: 4 bases; junction bases outside the gene matches: 2. This CDR3 has 15 amino acids. CDR3 coding DNA: TGTGCCAGCAGTACTAGCGGGGGGGTTAAAAACATTCAGTACTTC. Its protein is CASSTSGGVKNIQYF.

The CDR3 sequence: CASSDPDLISHEQYF. The CDR3 region has the DNA TGTGCCAGCAGCGATCCGGACCTTATTTCGCACGAGCAGTACTTC. V gene TRBV4-2 combines with J gene TRBJ2-5; D remains ambiguous. The end of the DNA is better explained by TRBJ2-7, so the J call may be wrong. Germline loops: CDR1 LGHNA, CDR2 YNFKEQ. CDR3 length: 15 amino acids.

This clone occurred a few times. This chain uses TRBV29-1 with TRBJ1-2, with 8 bases aligning to TRBD1. Germline loops: CDR1 SQVTM, CDR2 ANQGSEA. This CDR3 spans 14 amino acids. Trimming took 7 bases from V and 5 from J; bases not matched to a gene: 12. CDR3: CSGYRQGLNYGYTF. The CDR3 bases are TGCAGCGGTTACCGACAGGGGCTGAATTATGGCTACACCTTC. Filled out from reference TRBV29-1 and TRBJ1-2, the complete variable domain reads SAVISQKPSRDICQRGTSLTIQCQVDSQVTMMFWYRQQPGQSLTLIATANQGSEATYESGFVIDKFPISRPNLTFSTLTVSNMSPEDSSIYLCSGYRQGLNYGYTFGSGTRLTVV.

In DNA, the CDR3 is TGTGCCAGCAGCTGGAGCGCCGGGGAGCTGTTTTTT. As protein: CASSWSAGELFF. This sequence joins TRBV11-3 and TRBJ2-2, with no clear D. V lost 4 bases to trimming and J lost 6 bases, with 6 bases between them. Germline V lookup: CDR1 SGHNT, CDR2 YENEEA. This CDR3 contains 12 residues.

This clone is judged medium-sized. The J gene is TRBJ2-7, the V gene TRBV7-9, with a tentative D call TRBD1 (6 bases). The CDR3 spans 14 residues. Germline CDR1 SEHNR, CDR2 FQNEAQ (reference sequence). Trimming cost V 6 bases and J 2 bases, with 14 bases left between them. The CDR3 sequence is CASRTGQFPYEQYF. The CDR3 nucleotides are TGTGCCAGCAGGACAGGACAGTTCCCCTACGAGCAGTACTTC. The full variable domain, in which reference TRBV7-9 and TRBJ2-7 provide the parts outside the CDR3, is DTGVSQNPRHKITKRGQNVTFRCDPISEHNRLYWYRQTLGQGPEFLTYFQNEAQLEKSRLLSDRFSAERPKGSFSTLEIQRTEQGDSAMYLCASRTGQFPYEQYFGPGTRLTVT.

This clone was recorded a few times. CDR3 coding DNA: TGTGCCAGCAGCTTTCGTCGAGTCTCCTATGGCTACACCTTC. Translated, it gives CASSFRRVSYGYTF. The gene calls are TRBV5-6 and TRBJ1-2, with D unresolved. Germline V CDR1 and CDR2: SGHDT, YYEEEE. CDR3 length: 14 residues. Trimming cost V 2 bases and J 4 bases, with 12 bases left between them.

The CDR3 DNA follows: TGTGCCAGCAGCTCGACACCCAGGGAGACCGGGGAGCTGTTTTTT. Its translation: CASSSTPRETGELFF. This chain connects TRBV7-3 to TRBJ2-2; D may be TRBD1 or TRBD2 (5 bases each). V was shortened by 4 bases and J by 5 bases, with 14 bases between the two germline ends. The CDR3 is 15 residues long. Germline CDR1 SGHTA, CDR2 FQGTGA.

The chain employs TRBV18 and TRBJ1-5; 9 nucleotides line up with TRBD1. CDR1 and CDR2 from the germline V gene are KGHSH and LQKENI. V gave up 0 bases and J gave up 7 bases; unmatched junction bases: 10. The CDR3 spans 17 residues. The CDR3 nucleotides read TGTGCCAGCTCACCACCAATGACAGGGGGTCGCGGCCAGCCCCAGCATTTT. Translation: CASSPPMTGGRGQPQHF.

The V gene is TRBV6-5, the J gene TRBJ2-2; 10 bases align to TRBD1. Germline V lookup: CDR1 MNHEY, CDR2 SVGAGI. V dropped 5 bases and J dropped 3; count of bases not matched to a gene: 3. CDR3 length: 15 amino acids. Written as DNA, the CDR3 is TGTGCCAGCAGTACTGGACAGGGGGACACCGGGGAGCTGTTTTTT. Protein sequence: CASSTGQGDTGELFF.

This rearrangement joins TRBV7-9 to TRBJ2-5; 8 bases are shared with TRBD2. Germline V gene data show CDR1 as SEHNR and CDR2 as FQNEAQ (reference sequence). The CDR3 length is 16 residues. The junction had 9 bases not matched to a gene; V was cut back by 5 bases and J by 1 base. The CDR3 loop reads CASSSPGSGTQETQYF. The CDR3 DNA sequence: TGTGCCAGCAGCAGCCCGGGTAGCGGGACCCAAGAGACCCAGTACTTC.

The chain recombines TRBV6-5 with TRBJ1-5; no definite D call. Germline values: CDR1 MNHEY, CDR2 SVGAGI. The V gene lost 0 bases and the J gene lost 0 bases, with 6 bases spanning the gap. This CDR3 region has 15 residues. This CDR3 is CASSYSRVSNQPQHF. For the CDR3, the DNA is TGTGCCAGCAGTTACTCGAGAGTTAGCAATCAGCCCCAGCATTTT.

A single count supports this clone. J is TRBJ2-7 and V is TRBV15; 8 bases are a match to TRBD2. CDR3 length equals 14 residues. Germline assignment: CDR1 LNHNV and CDR2 YYDKDF (reference sequence). J gave up 4 bases and V 5 bases, and 7 bases lay outside the gene matches. CDR3 DNA sequence: TGTGCCACCAGCGGCGGGGGGCCCTTTTACGAGCAGTACTTC. This gives the protein CATSGGGPFYEQYF.

Concerning this clone itself: A read error may produce the germline difference seen at one junction end. CDR3: CAWSVQDRGLGF. The CDR3 DNA follows: TGTGCCTGGAGTGTACAGGACAGGGGCCTCGGTTTT. J is TRBJ1-4 and V is TRBV30; 9 bases line up with TRBD1. CDR1 is GTSNPN, CDR2 SVGIG, per germline (reference sequence). The CDR3 totals 12 residues.

This clone was seen a few times. The V and J genes are TRBV19 and TRBJ1-2; D is ambiguous. V lost 3 bases to trimming and J lost 1 base, with 6 bases between them. The CDR3 has 13 amino acids. The V gene's germline CDR1 is LNHDA and CDR2 SQIVND (reference sequence). The CDR3 nucleotides read TGTGCCAGTAGTATTAGTGTTAACTATGGCTACACCTTC. Amino acids: CASSISVNYGYTF. Looking up the rest from reference TRBV19 and TRBJ1-2 gives the full variable domain: DGGITQSPKYLFRKEGQNVTLSCEQNLNHDAMYWYRQDPGQGLRLIYYSQIVNDFQKGDIAEGYSVSREKKESFPLTVTSAQKNPTAFYLCASSISVNYGYTFGSGTRLTVV.